This T cell receptor (beta chain) was profiled in a study of T-cell reconstitution after alpha-beta-depleted transplantation in children. Trimming stripped 2 bases from V and 0 bases from J, with 15 bases between. The CDR3 length is 17 residues. Germline-derived CDR1 and CDR2 are SGDLS and YYNGEE. The library targeted TCRbeta and was prepared with unique molecular identifiers. From the PCR reads, TCRdb called clonotypes with MiXCR, one entry per CDR3 protein. The sample lists fewer than 550,000 distinct CDR3 sequences; about an eighth were seen once. Material: PBMCs, mostly from graft donor cells, obtained 180 days after TCRalphabeta/CD19-depleted stem cell transplant. The chain joins TRBV9 to TRBJ1-3; the D gene is possibly TRBD1 (6 bases). This sequence originates from a female patient aged 2 to 10 who had a stem cell transplant for aplastic anemia, so the T cells may come from the graft donor. CDR3 coding DNA: TGTGCCAGCAGCGTGGCCCATACAGGGTCCTCTGGAAACACCATATATTTT. It specifies CASSVAHTGSSGNTIYF.